This entry features one T cell receptor beta chain sequence. This sequence may be a read error, since a much larger clone differs from it by one base. The data were taken from a study of molecular identifiers for immune sequencing clone quantification. Study information: Across replicate runs, RNA obtained from around 20,000 or 100,000 naive CD8 cells was divided into five, with four undergoing sequencing.

The sorting of naive CD8 T cells used the CD8+CD4-CCR7+CD45RA+ phenotype. TCRdb analysed the PCR reads with MiXCR anew, one entry per CDR3 protein. This table holds more than 450,000 distinct CDR3 sequences, about 20% found once. This clonotype originated in a human donor in good health. Some libraries in this study had Jurkat cell RNA spiked in. The sequenced sample was naive CD8+ T cells from blood, with Jurkat cell RNA spiked in. Subset meaning: FACS-sorted CD8+CD4-CCR7+CD45RA+ naive T cells.

Here the CDR3 DNA reads TGTGCCAGCAGTTCAGGGGACACGGGGCAGGCCCAGCATTTT. Residues: CASSSGDTGQAQHF. The rearrangement joins TRBV12-3 or TRBV12-4 to TRBJ1-5; D is possibly TRBD1 (6 bases). The CDR3 totals 14 residues. With 4 bases removed from V and 11 bases from J, the gap between germline ends came to 18 bases.